In its sample, the clone carrying this T cell receptor (beta chain) was seen a few times. Its antigen is not known. This record comes from a study of siplizumab effects on memory and regulatory T cells. General observations from the study: Proliferating siplizumab-culture Tregs lacked confirmation of suppressive function. The Treg-derived share of mappable alloreactive CD4+ clones averaged roughly 69% with siplizumab and 26.9% in controls. Under siplizumab, alloreactive sequences traced to unstimulated CD4+ memory cells were significantly reduced.

For every sample, roughly 94,000 TCR templates were assayed. TCRdb's copy holds only in-frame clones and misses some; the assay was immunoSEQ multiplex PCR. The sample records about 120,000 clones, roughly 90% being singletons. CDR1 is KGHSH and CDR2 is LQKENI in the germline V gene. The CDR3 runs 13 residues. V dropped 2 bases and J dropped 7 bases, with 9 bases sitting between them. The material sequenced was CD4+ T cells sorted from blood. V usage is TRBV18 and J usage is TRBJ1-5; D gene ambiguous. The clonotype comes from a human donor in good health. The chain's CDR3 is CASSPVEIQPQHF. Written as DNA, the CDR3 is TGTGCCAGCTCACCAGTGGAGATACAGCCCCAGCATTTT. The variable domain in full, completed from reference TRBV18 and TRBJ1-5, reads NAGVMQNPRHLVRRRGQEARLRCSPMKGHSHVYWYRQLPEEGLKFMVYLQKENIIDESGMPKERFSAEFPKEGPSILRIQQVVRGDSAAYFCASSPVEIQPQHFGDGTRLSIL.